This T cell receptor beta chain was observed in a study of pediatric ulcerative colitis. V was clipped by 6 bases and J by 12 bases, with 15 bases between them. The CDR3 totals 11 residues. The germline V gene encodes CDR1 DFQATT and CDR2 SNEGSKA (reference sequence). The rectum was sampled with one to two pinch biopsies at colonoscopy. Measured with immunoSEQ multiplex PCR; TCRdb has only the in-frame clones, and not every one. The sample lists roughly 45,000 clones; about four fifths were seen once. The source of this sequence is a girl aged 5-17 years with moderate ulcerative colitis. The sample taken for sequencing was gut tissue. The chain has TRBV20-1 and TRBJ2-1; D gene ambiguous. The CDR3 DNA is TGCAGTGCACCCCGTGGCCCCGGGCAGTTCTTC. Residues: CSAPRGPGQFF.